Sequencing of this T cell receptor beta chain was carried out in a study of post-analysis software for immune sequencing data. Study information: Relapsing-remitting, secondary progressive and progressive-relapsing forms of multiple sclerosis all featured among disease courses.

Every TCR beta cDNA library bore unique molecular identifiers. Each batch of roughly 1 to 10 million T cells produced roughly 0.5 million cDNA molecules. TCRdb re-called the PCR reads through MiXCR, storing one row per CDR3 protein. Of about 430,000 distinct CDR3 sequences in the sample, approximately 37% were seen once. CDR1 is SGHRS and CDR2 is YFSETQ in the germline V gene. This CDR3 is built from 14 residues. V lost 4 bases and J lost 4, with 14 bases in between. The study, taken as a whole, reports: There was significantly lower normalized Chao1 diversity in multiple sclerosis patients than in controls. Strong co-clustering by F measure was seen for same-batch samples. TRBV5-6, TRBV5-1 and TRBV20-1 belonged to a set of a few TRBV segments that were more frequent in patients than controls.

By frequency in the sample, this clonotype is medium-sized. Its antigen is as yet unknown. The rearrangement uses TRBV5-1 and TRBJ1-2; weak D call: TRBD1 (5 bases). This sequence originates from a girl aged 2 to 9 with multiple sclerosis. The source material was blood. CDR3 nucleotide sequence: TGCGCCAGCAGCCAGCCGACAGAGACCTATGGCTACACCTTC. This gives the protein CASSQPTETYGYTF.